The TCR beta chain under discussion was sequenced for a study of blood T cell repertoires in COVID-19 (dated by TCRdb to 2018 to 2020). Background for the entire study: Samples covering the acute and convalescent phases of COVID-19 were provided by collaborators in the United States, Italy and Spain. The prospective study material was composed of cDNA or gDNA derived from T cells, B-cell-depleted T cells, or PBMCs. Subjects who had been exposed to COVID-19, were actively infected with it, or had recovered from it provided the deeply sampled blood TCRbeta repertoires that made up the dataset. The repertoires were released in a freely available public database meant as a resource for research on the immune response to SARS-CoV-2. Samples were obtained from the ongoing ImmuneRACE study (first 160 participants) and from 1,254 subjects provided by 6 global collaborators. A de-identified subject ID, COVID-19 status, age in years and sex were almost always included in the sample metadata. HLA class I and class II types, where available, came from metadata supplied by the sample provider rather than from assay-based typing.

Trimming at the junction amounts to 7 bases on V and 6 bases on J, and the germline ends lie 16 bases apart. Taken from the germline V gene (reference sequence), the CDR1 and CDR2 loops are LNHDA and SQIVND. Taken from cysteine to phenylalanine, the CDR3 has 14 residues. Here the CDR3 DNA is all that survives: 42 bases in frame from base 1. Enrolling through a virtual design, the prospective study's participants ranged in age from about 18 to 89 years and lived across more than 20 United States geographic areas. In the prospective study, cohorts were assigned on the basis of participant-reported clinical history obtained from a screening survey and a study questionnaire. Each participant in the prospective study had whole blood, serum and a nasopharyngeal or oropharyngeal swab collected by mobile phlebotomists. Over an approximately 2-month period, participants in the prospective study had the option of providing additional blood draws and questionnaires. Blood samples from the prospective study were shipped frozen or at room temperature prior to DNA extraction.

On this clone: It lacks a known antigen. Within one base of it there is no much larger clone, and no base qualities were kept.

What the work shows at the level of the full study, not this receptor alone: The amount of clinical and demographic metadata varied by source and participant and was provided uncurated.

TCRbeta CDR3 regions were amplified from genomic DNA using the immunoSEQ Assay, a bias-controlled multiplex PCR. Processing in the source paper ran as follows. The number of nucleated cells in each sample was estimated from the amplification of reference gene primers within the assay. To quantify the absolute abundance of each unique TCRbeta CDR3 rearrangement, sequence reads were collapsed and filtered. For each sample, productive Simpson clonality was calculated as the square root of Simpson's diversity index across productive rearrangements. This is the immuneACCESS table as TCRdb keeps it, with only in-frame sequences that have V and J called. A part of the clones is gone; compared with another copy, unresolved V genes explain less than half, and the rest is unexplained. The DNA gave D and trimming, while V, J and clone size come from that table. The sample yields about 240,000 clones; 87% were counted once. The ten top clones hold around 2.6% of the sample.

Rearrangement joined TRBV19 to TRBJ1-5; a tentative D call is TRBD1 (5 bases match). Specimen: PBMCs or T cells enriched from blood (not recorded which). This clonotype was obtained from a woman aged 30 to 39 with acute COVID-19. The CDR3 is CASTLGGHGQPQHF. The sequenced DNA: TGTGCCAGTACCCTCGGGGGTCACGGTCAGCCCCAGCATTTT.